A selection of T cell receptor beta chains follows, all from one sample in a study of control samples from healthy donors and cancer patients. Sequenced by immunoSEQ multiplex PCR; TCRdb stores in-frame clones only, minus some. This sample has 350,000 to 450,000 clones, with approximately 90% found just once. The sequenced sample was PBMCs. The receptor source for this set is a man between 40 and 49 years old with head and neck cancer. Both conserved end residues are part of each CDR3. The order of the fields is J gene, D gene, clone size, V gene, CDR3 DNA, CDR3 protein. A D gene is named only where the DNA matches it firmly. Not all rows give a size; the values are once, few, many and, for expanded clones, a class.

TRBJ2-2,TRBD2,NA,TRBV9,TGTGCCAGCAGCGTATTAGCGGGAAACACCGGGGAGCTGTTTTTT,CASSVLAGNTGELFF
TRBJ2-2,NA,NA,TRBV25-1,TGTGCCAGCATGTACACCGGGGAGCTGTTTTTT,CASMYTGELFF
TRBJ2-1,NA,NA,TRBV1,TGCACCAGCAGCCAAGTCGCTTCGGGTTTCCCCTACAATGAGCAGTTCTTC,CTSSQVASGFPYNEQFF
TRBJ1-5,NA,NA,TRBV3-1/TRBV3-2,TGTGCCAGCAGCCAGCAGCTAAATCAGCCCCAGCATTTT,CASSQQLNQPQHF
TRBJ1-6,NA,NA,TRBV15,TGTGCCACCAGCACTTCCAGGGGAGGGAATTCACCCCTCCACTTT,CATSTSRGGNSPLHF
TRBJ1-6,NA,once,TRBV5-1,TGCGCCAGCAGCTCGGAGGGGGGATATTCACCCCTCCACTTT,CASSSEGGYSPLHF
TRBJ2-5,NA,NA,TRBV10-3,TGTGCCATCAGTGGCCCTGCGTTCGAGACCCAGTACTTC,CAISGPAFETQYF
TRBJ1-1,NA,NA,TRBV7-8,TGTGCCAGCAGCTTAGTCAAGGCCCCCGCACGTGAAGCTTTCTTT,CASSLVKAPAREAFF
TRBJ1-3,NA,NA,TRBV4-1,TGCGCCAGCAGCCGACTAAGGGAGGGTTCCGGAAACACCATATATTTT,CASSRLREGSGNTIYF
TRBJ1-3,NA,NA,TRBV28,TGTGCCAGCAGCCCCGCGCGGGGGCTTGGAAACACCATATATTTT,CASSPARGLGNTIYF
TRBJ2-7,TRBD2,NA,TRBV19,TGTGCCAGTAGTATCCGACTAGCAGAGTACGAGCAGTACTTC,CASSIRLAEYEQYF
TRBJ1-3,TRBD1,NA,TRBV5-4,TGTGCCAGCAGCCAAGGACAGGGGGCGAGCGGAAACACCATATATTTT,CASSQGQGASGNTIYF
TRBJ2-2,NA,NA,TRBV5-5,TGTGCCAGCAGCTTGGTGGTCAACACCGGGGAGCTGTTTTTT,CASSLVVNTGELFF
TRBJ1-2,NA,NA,TRBV6-4,TGTGCCAGCAGTGAATCACAGGGTTCAGGCTATGGCTACACCTTC,CASSESQGSGYGYTF
TRBJ2-2,TRBD1,NA,TRBV19,TGTGCCAGTAGTATAACAGGGGATACCGGGGAGCTGTTTTTT,CASSITGDTGELFF
TRBJ2-7,NA,few,TRBV9,TGTGCCAGCAGCGTAGGCCCACCCCACCTCTACGAGCAGTACTTC,CASSVGPPHLYEQYF
TRBJ1-1,NA,few,TRBV19,TGTGCCAGTAGTATAGATAGGACAACTGAAGCTTTCTTT,CASSIDRTTEAFF
TRBJ2-3,TRBD2,NA,TRBV2,TGTGCCAGCATTGGACTAGGTCGGAGCACAGATACGCAGTATTTT,CASIGLGRSTDTQYF
TRBJ1-1,NA,once,TRBV29-1,TGCAGCGCTTCTGACGGCACTGAAGCTTTCTTT,CSASDGTEAFF
TRBJ2-7,TRBD1,NA,TRBV9,TGTGCCAGCAGCGTGGCGGGACAGGGGAATCTGGGCGAGCAGTACTTC,CASSVAGQGNLGEQYF
TRBJ1-3,NA,NA,TRBV4-1,TGCGCCAGCAGCCAAGTGGACACCGGTGACACCATATATTTT,CASSQVDTGDTIYF
TRBJ2-5,NA,NA,TRBV6-5,TGTGCCAGCAGTTACTTTGTAGGGGAGACCCAGTACTTC,CASSYFVGETQYF
TRBJ2-2,TRBD2,NA,TRBV11-3,TGTGCCAGCAGCTTAGCGGGGACTAGCGGTGTCACCGGGGAGCTGTTTTTT,CASSLAGTSGVTGELFF
TRBJ1-1,NA,NA,TRBV6-2/TRBV6-3,TGTGCCAGCAGTTACGGCGGAGGGGTCCCCACTGAAGCTTTCTTT,CASSYGGGVPTEAFF
TRBJ2-1,NA,NA,TRBV5-8,TGTGCCAGCAGCCGGGACCGGGACGGGACCTACAATGAGCAGTTCTTC,CASSRDRDGTYNEQFF
TRBJ2-7,NA,once,TRBV3-1/TRBV3-2,TGTGCCAGCAGCCGCACGGGGTACGAGCAGTACTTC,CASSRTGYEQYF
TRBJ1-1,NA,NA,TRBV29-1,TGCAGCGGGGGGGAGGGGCGAGGAGCTTTCTTT,CSGGEGRGAFF
TRBJ2-7,NA,NA,TRBV15,TGTGCCACCAGCAGAGGTCGCCAATCCTACGAGCAGTACTTC,CATSRGRQSYEQYF
TRBJ1-2,NA,once,TRBV11-2,TGTGCCAGCAGCTTAGTAAACGGACAAGGAACCTTC,CASSLVNGQGTF
TRBJ2-4,NA,NA,TRBV29-1,TGCAGCGTTGGGACACTACTACCCACAAAAAACATTCAGTACTTC,CSVGTLLPTKNIQYF
TRBJ1-5,TRBD1,NA,TRBV19,TGTGCCAGTAGTCAATACCGGGACAGCCATCAGCCCCAGCATTTT,CASSQYRDSHQPQHF
TRBJ2-7,TRBD1,NA,TRBV5-6,TGTGCCAGCAGATTACAGGGGGCGGCAAACGAGCAGTACTTC,CASRLQGAANEQYF
TRBJ1-1,NA,NA,TRBV7-2,TGTGCCAGCAGCTTAGTCCTACCCACAACGGGTGTCACTGAAGCTTTCTTT,CASSLVLPTTGVTEAFF
TRBJ1-3,NA,NA,TRBV15,TGTGCCACCAGCAGAGATACAGCAGGACTACTTGGAAACACCATATATTTT,CATSRDTAGLLGNTIYF
TRBJ1-6,NA,NA,TRBV3-1/TRBV3-2,TGTGCCAGCACCACGGCACAGGGACATAATTCACCCCTCCACTTT,CASTTAQGHNSPLHF
TRBJ1-2,NA,NA,TRBV4-2,TGTGCCAGCAGCCAGCATACAGGGTCGGATGGCTACACCTTC,CASSQHTGSDGYTF
TRBJ1-1,TRBD1,NA,TRBV3-1/TRBV3-2,TGTGCCAGCAGCCCGCAACACCGACAGGGCTCAAACACTGAAGCTTTCTTT,CASSPQHRQGSNTEAFF
TRBJ1-4,TRBD1,NA,TRBV3-1/TRBV3-2,TGTGCCAGCAGCCAAGTCCTTCCGACAGGGCCGGGGGAAAAACTGTTTTTT,CASSQVLPTGPGEKLFF
TRBJ1-3,NA,NA,TRBV9,TGTGCCAGCAGCCCCCAGGGAGGGAACAAAGGAAACACCATATATTTT,CASSPQGGNKGNTIYF
TRBJ2-6,NA,NA,TRBV29-1,TGCAGCGTTGTTCCCGCTGGGGCCAACGTCCTGACTTTC,CSVVPAGANVLTF
TRBJ2-5,NA,NA,TRBV29-1,TGCAGCGTTGTCGGGATTGAAGAGACCCAGTACTTC,CSVVGIEETQYF
TRBJ1-2,TRBD1,NA,TRBV15,TGTGCCACCAGCAGTCCAGAACAGGGGATCGTTGATGGCTACACCTTC,CATSSPEQGIVDGYTF
TRBJ2-5,TRBD2,NA,TRBV5-6,TGTGCCAGCAGCTCACTACTAGCGGGGGTTGAGGAGACCCAGTACTTC,CASSSLLAGVEETQYF
TRBJ1-3,NA,NA,TRBV29-1,TGCAGCGTTGAATCCTGGAGCCACTCTGGAAACACCATATATTTT,CSVESWSHSGNTIYF
TRBJ1-1,NA,NA,TRBV27,TGTGCCAGCAGTTTATCGGGGACCACCGGGAACACTGAAGCTTTCTTT,CASSLSGTTGNTEAFF
TRBJ2-1,NA,medium-sized,TRBV28,TGTGCCAGCAGTTTACTGGATGACCTGGGGAATGAGCAGTTCTTC,CASSLLDDLGNEQFF
TRBJ2-5,TRBD1,NA,TRBV7-6,TGTGCCAGCAGTCCACCCGGGACAGGGGTACGGGAGACCCAGTACTTC,CASSPPGTGVRETQYF
TRBJ1-2,TRBD1,NA,TRBV6-6,TGTGCCAGCAGTGTAACAGGGGCTGGCTACACCTTC,CASSVTGAGYTF
TRBJ2-7,TRBD1,NA,TRBV6-5,TGTGCCAGCAGTTACTCGAGTAAGGGGGCGTCCTACGAGCAGTACTTC,CASSYSSKGASYEQYF
TRBJ2-2,TRBD2,once,TRBV4-1,TGCGCCAGCAGCCAAGTAATAGGGGCTCGGCTAGCGGGGGTTCTCACGGGCGGGGAGCTGTTTTTT,CASSQVIGARLAGVLTGGELFF
TRBJ2-5,NA,NA,TRBV11-2,TGTGCCAGCAGCTTAGGCGGGGGCCCCCAAGAGACCCAGTACTTC,CASSLGGGPQETQYF